The 18 T cell receptor beta chains presented below share a single source sample, sequenced in a study of T cells in Graves' hyperthyroidism and ophthalmopathy. Amplified TCR beta CDR3 regions came from RNA transcripts. The TCR CDR3 was amplified in a first-round RT-PCR using the HTBI primer set. TCRdb processed the multiplex PCR reads anew with MiXCR; each CDR3 protein has one entry. Among approximately 500,000 distinct CDR3 sequences listed, roughly 46% were seen once. The sequenced sample consisted of peripheral blood or thyroid tissue (not recorded which). The receptors were sampled from a woman in her late teens or twenties with Graves' hyperthyroidism.

The J gene is TRBJ2-1, the V gene TRBV29-1; no clear D. There are 11 residues in the CDR3. V was cut by 6 bases and J by 6 bases, with 9 bases left in between. Germline V CDR1 and CDR2: SQVTM, ANQGSEA. The CDR3, as DNA: TGCAGCGTGGGGAACTTCAATGAGCAGTTCTTC. Translated, it gives CSVGNFNEQFF.

V usage is TRBV7-6 and J usage is TRBJ1-3; 7 positions agree with TRBD1. CDR1 is SGHVS, CDR2 FNYEAQ, per germline. The CDR3 length is 13 residues. V trimming: 5 bases; J trimming: 8 bases; junction bases outside the gene matches: 6. The CDR3 DNA follows: TGTGCCAGCAGCAGGGGACAGCCTGACACCATATATTTT. This gives the protein CASSRGQPDTIYF.

The chain has TRBV6-1 and TRBJ2-5, with D unclear. CDR1 and CDR2 (germline): MNHNS, SASEGT. Trimming removed 8 bases from V and 5 bases from J, with 9 bases in between. This CDR3 has 11 amino acids. CDR3: CASDLGETQYF. The CDR3 nucleotides read TGTGCCAGCGACCTGGGGGAGACCCAGTACTTC.

In its sample, this clonotype ranks as medium-sized. The V call is TRBV15, the J call TRBJ1-5; no clear D gene. This CDR3 is built from 13 residues. Deletions cut 7 bases from V and 0 bases from J, with 7 bases between. Germline V gene sequence: CDR1 LNHNV, CDR2 YYDKDF (reference sequence). CDR3 sequence: CATKQTSNQPQHF. CDR3 in DNA: TGTGCCACCAAGCAAACTAGCAATCAGCCCCAGCATTTT.

J is TRBJ2-5 and V is TRBV5-1; possibly TRBD1 for D (5 bases). The J call is in doubt because the DNA end fits TRBJ2-1 better. The CDR3 is 16 residues long. CDR1 is SGHRS, CDR2 YFSETQ, per germline. The CDR3 bases are TGCGCCAGCAGCCAAGTGGCAGGGAACTCCTACAATGAGCAGTTCTTC. Residues: CASSQVAGNSYNEQFF.

This clonotype was observed many times. This sequence joins TRBV12-3 or TRBV12-4 and TRBJ2-7; a possible D gene is TRBD1 (6 bases). V lost 2 bases and J lost 4, with 12 bases in between. This CDR3 spans 14 amino acids. CDR3 sequence reads: CASSLLWGPYEQYF. In DNA, the CDR3 is TGTGCCAGCAGTTTACTCTGGGGGCCGTACGAGCAGTACTTC.

Details on this clonotype: A junction end diverges from the germline sequence, so it may reflect a read error. V usage is TRBV2 and J usage is TRBJ1-2; 7 bases fit TRBD1. This CDR3 is 14 amino acids long. Per the germline V gene, CDR1 is SNHLY and CDR2 is FYNNEI. The CDR3 DNA reads as TGTGCCAGCAGCTTGGGCGACAGGGACTATGGCCACACCTTC. Its protein is CASSLGDRDYGHTF.

The genes are TRBV10-3 and TRBJ1-4, with D possibly matching TRBD1 (5 bases). CDR1 is ENHRY, CDR2 SYGVKD, per germline. The CDR3 runs to 16 residues. Trimming pared 2 bases from V and 5 bases from J, leaving 15 bases between. The CDR3 sequence is CAISEASRGYNEKLFF. The CDR3 DNA follows: TGTGCCATCAGTGAGGCTAGTCGGGGGTACAATGAAAAACTGTTTTTT.

The rearrangement uses TRBV7-9 and TRBJ2-2; either TRBD1 or TRBD2 may supply D (5 bases each). CDR1 SEHNR and CDR2 FQNEAQ come from the germline V gene (reference sequence). The length of the CDR3 is 14 residues. Trimming left V 4 bases short and J 4 bases short, with 10 bases between. CDR3 protein: CASSSPGPTGELFF. As DNA, the CDR3 is TGTGCCAGCAGCTCCCCGGGACCCACCGGGGAGCTGTTTTTT. Together with reference TRBV7-9 and TRBJ2-2, the CDR3 gives the full variable domain: DTGVSQNPRHKITKRGQNVTFRCDPISEHNRLYWYRQTLGQGPEFLTYFQNEAQLEKSRLLSDRFSAERPKGSFSTLEIQRTEQGDSAMYLCASSSPGPTGELFFGEGSRLTVL.

The chain carries TRBV18 and TRBJ2-7; tentatively, D is TRBD2 (6 bases). V was cut by 0 bases and J by 4 bases, with 13 bases left in between. CDR3 length equals 15 residues. CDR1 KGHSH and CDR2 LQKENI come from the germline V gene. CDR3 sequence reads: CASSPPLASLYEQYF. The DNA for the CDR3 is TGTGCCAGCTCACCACCGCTAGCGTCCCTATACGAGCAGTACTTC.

This clonotype occurred many times. The gene calls are TRBV12-3 or TRBV12-4 and TRBJ1-2; possible D gene TRBD1, 5 bases. This CDR3 region has 13 residues. Trimming shortened V by 10 bases and J by 1 base, and 13 bases separated the two germline ends. The CDR3 coding sequence is TGTGCCACCCAATTAGACAGTAACTATGGCTACACCTTC. It yields the protein CATQLDSNYGYTF.

V is TRBV19 and J is TRBJ1-2; the match to TRBD1 covers 8 bases. After removal of 3 bases from V and 3 bases from J, the junction contained 12 bases not matched to a gene. CDR3 length equals 17 residues. Per germline, CDR1 LNHDA and CDR2 SQIVND (reference sequence). CDR3 bases: TGTGCCAGTAGTATCCAAAGGGACAGGTCAACCTACTATGGCTACACCTTC. Translating gives CASSIQRDRSTYYGYTF.

This clonotype was observed at least ten times. The chain is built from TRBV14 and TRBJ1-2; 7 bases match TRBD1. The CDR3 totals 15 residues. V lost 2 bases to trimming and J lost 4 bases; unmatched junction nucleotides: 7. Germline V lookup: CDR1 SGHDN, CDR2 FVKESK. The DNA of the CDR3 is TGTGCCAGCAGCCAACTAGACAGGGACCTCTATGGCTACACCTTC. This codes for CASSQLDRDLYGYTF.

This clonotype has ten or more counts. The J gene is TRBJ1-2, the V gene TRBV29-1; perhaps TRBD1 as D (5 bases). V was cut by 0 bases and J by 4 bases, with 18 bases left in between. Germline V gene lookup returns CDR1 SQVTM and CDR2 ANQGSEA. The CDR3 runs 16 residues. CDR3 sequence: CSVEEMKGERGYGYTF. The CDR3 DNA is TGCAGCGTTGAAGAAATGAAGGGCGAGAGGGGCTATGGCTACACCTTC.

The table lists this clonotype with a few counts. The V call is TRBV2, the J call TRBJ2-6, with 10 bases matching TRBD2. With V trimmed by 5 bases and J by 3 bases, 4 bases remained unmatched. This CDR3 is 16 amino acids long. Germline assignment: CDR1 SNHLY and CDR2 FYNNEI. The CDR3 coding sequence is TGTGCCAGCAGTCCTTCTAGCGGGAGTGGGGCCAACGTCCTGACTTTC. Protein sequence: CASSPSSGSGANVLTF.

The chain employs TRBV5-4 and TRBJ2-7; D call uncertain. Germline V lookup: CDR1 SGHNT, CDR2 YYREEE (reference sequence). The CDR3 is 14 amino acids. V lost 1 base and J lost 0, with 8 bases in between. The CDR3 loop is CASSLKGFSYEQYF. The CDR3 DNA reads as TGTGCCAGCAGCTTGAAGGGTTTCTCCTACGAGCAGTACTTC.

The chain recombines TRBV12-3 or TRBV12-4 with TRBJ2-7, with 10 bases lining up with TRBD2. Trimming cost V 6 bases and J 6 bases; bases outside gene matches: 8. The CDR3 has 14 residues. DNA for the CDR3: TGTGCCAGCAGCTCAGGACTAGCGGTCTTCGAGCAGTACTTC. This encodes CASSSGLAVFEQYF.

The genes are TRBV18 and TRBJ2-7; 7 bases line up with TRBD2. The CDR3 has 15 amino acids. Germline trimming cut 0 bases from V and 1 base from J; bases unmatched to any gene: 3. Germline lookup yields CDR1 KGHSH and CDR2 LQKENI. The CDR3 nucleotides read TGTGCCAGCTCACCACCGGGGCGGGAGTCCTACGAGCAGTACTTC. The encoded protein is CASSPPGRESYEQYF.